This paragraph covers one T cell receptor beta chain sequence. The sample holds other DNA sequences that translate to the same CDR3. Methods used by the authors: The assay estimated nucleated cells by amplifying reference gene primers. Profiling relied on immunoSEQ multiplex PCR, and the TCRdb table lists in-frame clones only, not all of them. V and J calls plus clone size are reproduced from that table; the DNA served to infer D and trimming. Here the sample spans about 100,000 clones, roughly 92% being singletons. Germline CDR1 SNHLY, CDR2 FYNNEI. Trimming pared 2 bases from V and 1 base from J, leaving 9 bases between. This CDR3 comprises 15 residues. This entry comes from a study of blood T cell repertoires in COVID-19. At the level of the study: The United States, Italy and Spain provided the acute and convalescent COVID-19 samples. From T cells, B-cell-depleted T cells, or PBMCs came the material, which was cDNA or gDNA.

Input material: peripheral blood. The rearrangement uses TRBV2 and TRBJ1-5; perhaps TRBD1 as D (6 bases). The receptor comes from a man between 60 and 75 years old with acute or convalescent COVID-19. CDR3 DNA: TGTGCCAGCAGTGAAATTAGGGGGAGCAATCAGCCCCAGCATTTT. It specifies CASSEIRGSNQPQHF.